This T cell receptor beta chain is from a study of preoperative IRX-2 immunotherapy in early breast cancer (dated by TCRdb to about 2019). Details on this clone: Its cognate antigen has yet to be identified. No quality values exist for individual bases; no much larger clone is one base distant.

The CDR3 starts with the cysteine, ends with the phenylalanine, and has 12 residues. The sequence is cut down to CDR3 DNA, 36 bases in frame from base 1. Based on the germline V gene (reference sequence), the CDR1 and CDR2 sequences are SGHNT and YYREEE. In light of the paper, this sample's treatment or condition label describes: preoperative locoregional IRX-2 cytokine immunotherapy. The samples were obtained from a phase Ib study that tested preoperative, locoregional IRX-2 cytokine immunotherapy meant to prime immune responses. Before surgery, IRX-2 was given to the donors, who were patients with early-stage breast cancer. The library was obtained by the immunoSEQ multiplex PCR assay. TCRdb retrieved this table from immuneACCESS and kept in-frame rearrangements only. Not all clones are present; in checked studies, unresolved V genes account for under half, and no reason is known for the remainder. The sample includes roughly 23,000 clones, with approximately 92% observed a single time. The ten largest make up roughly 9% of the sample.

Material: tumor tissue, obtained after IRX-2 immunotherapy. The chain is encoded by TRBV5-4 joined to TRBJ2-5, with TRBD1 perhaps the D gene, on 5 matching bases. The DNA end favors TRBJ2-7, so the J call may be wrong. The sequence was collected from a human donor with breast cancer. The DNA sequence reads TGTGCCAGCAGCCCGGACAACTACGAGCAGTACTTC. Translated, it gives CASSPDNYEQYF.